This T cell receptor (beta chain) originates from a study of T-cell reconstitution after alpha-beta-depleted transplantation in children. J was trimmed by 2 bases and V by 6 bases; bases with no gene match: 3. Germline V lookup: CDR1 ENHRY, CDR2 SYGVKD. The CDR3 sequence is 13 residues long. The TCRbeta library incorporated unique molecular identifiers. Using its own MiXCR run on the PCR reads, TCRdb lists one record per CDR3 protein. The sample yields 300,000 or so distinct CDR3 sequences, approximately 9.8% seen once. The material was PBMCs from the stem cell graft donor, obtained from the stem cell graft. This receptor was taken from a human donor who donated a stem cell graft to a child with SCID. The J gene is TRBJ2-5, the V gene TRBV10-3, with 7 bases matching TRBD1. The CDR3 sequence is CAISRDSQETQYF. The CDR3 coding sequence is TGTGCCATCAGCAGGGACAGTCAAGAGACCCAGTACTTC.